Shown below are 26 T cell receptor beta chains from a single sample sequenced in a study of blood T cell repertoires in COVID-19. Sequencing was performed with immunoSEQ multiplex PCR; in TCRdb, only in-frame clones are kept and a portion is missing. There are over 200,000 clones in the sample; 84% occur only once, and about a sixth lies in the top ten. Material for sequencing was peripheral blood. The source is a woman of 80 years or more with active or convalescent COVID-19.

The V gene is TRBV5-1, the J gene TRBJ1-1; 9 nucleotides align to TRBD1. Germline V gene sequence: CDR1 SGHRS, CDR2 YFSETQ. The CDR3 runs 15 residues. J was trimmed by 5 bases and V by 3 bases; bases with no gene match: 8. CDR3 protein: CASSSGTGWETEAFF. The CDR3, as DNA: TGCGCCAGCAGCTCCGGGACAGGGTGGGAGACTGAAGCTTTCTTT.

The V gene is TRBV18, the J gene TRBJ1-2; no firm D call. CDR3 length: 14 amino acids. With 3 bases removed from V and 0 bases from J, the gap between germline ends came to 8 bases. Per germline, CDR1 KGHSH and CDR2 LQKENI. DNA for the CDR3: TGTGCCAGCTCACCCAGCGGTTCTAACTATGGCTACACCTTC. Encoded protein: CASSPSGSNYGYTF.

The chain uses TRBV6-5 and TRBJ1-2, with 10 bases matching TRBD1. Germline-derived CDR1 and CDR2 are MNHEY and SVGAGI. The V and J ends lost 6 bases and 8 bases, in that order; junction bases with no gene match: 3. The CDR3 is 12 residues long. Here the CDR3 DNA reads TGTGCCAGCAGGGGACAGGGGTGGGGCTACACCTTC. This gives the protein CASRGQGWGYTF.

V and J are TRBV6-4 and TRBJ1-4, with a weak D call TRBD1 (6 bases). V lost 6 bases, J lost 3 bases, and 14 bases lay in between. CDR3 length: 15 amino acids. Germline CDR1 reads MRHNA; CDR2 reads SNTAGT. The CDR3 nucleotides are TGTGCCAGCAGGGGGAGGGGGTCGGCTAATGAAAAACTGTTTTTT. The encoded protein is CASRGRGSANEKLFF.

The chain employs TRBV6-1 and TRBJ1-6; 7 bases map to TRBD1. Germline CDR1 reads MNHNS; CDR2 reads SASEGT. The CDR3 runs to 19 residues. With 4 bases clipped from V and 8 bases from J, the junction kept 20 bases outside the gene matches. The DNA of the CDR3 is TGTGCCAGCAGTGGGGGAAGGGGGACAGCGTTTTTACGGGATTCACCCCTCCACTTT. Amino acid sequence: CASSGGRGTAFLRDSPLHF.

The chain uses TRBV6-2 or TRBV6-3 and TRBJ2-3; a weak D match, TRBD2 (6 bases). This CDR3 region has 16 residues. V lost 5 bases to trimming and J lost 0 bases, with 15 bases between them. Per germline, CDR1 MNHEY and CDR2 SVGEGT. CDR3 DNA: TGTGCCAGCAGTAAACGACTAGTGATTAGCACAGATACGCAGTATTTT. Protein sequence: CASSKRLVISTDTQYF.

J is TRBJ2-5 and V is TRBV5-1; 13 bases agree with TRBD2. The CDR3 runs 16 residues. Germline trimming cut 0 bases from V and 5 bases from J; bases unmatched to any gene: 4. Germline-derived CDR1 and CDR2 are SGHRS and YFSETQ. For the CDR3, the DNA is TGCGCCAGCAGCTTGGGACTAGCGGGGGGCGGTGAGACCCAGTACTTC. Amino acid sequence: CASSLGLAGGGETQYF. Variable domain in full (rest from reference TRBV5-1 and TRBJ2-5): KAGVTQTPRYLIKTRGQQVTLSCSPISGHRSVSWYQQTPGQGLQFLFEYFSETQRNKGNFPGRFSGRQFSNSRSEMNVSTLELGDSALYLCASSLGLAGGGETQYFGPGTRLLVL.

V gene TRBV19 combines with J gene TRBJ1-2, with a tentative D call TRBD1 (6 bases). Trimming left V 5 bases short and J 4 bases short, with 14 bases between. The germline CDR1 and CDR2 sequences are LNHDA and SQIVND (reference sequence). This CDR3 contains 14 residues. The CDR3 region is CASSVQTGIYGYTF. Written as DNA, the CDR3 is TGTGCCAGTAGTGTCCAAACAGGGATCTATGGCTACACCTTC.

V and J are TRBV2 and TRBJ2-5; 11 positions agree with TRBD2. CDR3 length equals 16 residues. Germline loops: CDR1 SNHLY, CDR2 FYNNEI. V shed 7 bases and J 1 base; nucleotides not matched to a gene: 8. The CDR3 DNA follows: TGTGCCAGCAAACGTCTAGCGGGGGGCCGCCAAGAGACCCAGTACTTC. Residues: CASKRLAGGRQETQYF.

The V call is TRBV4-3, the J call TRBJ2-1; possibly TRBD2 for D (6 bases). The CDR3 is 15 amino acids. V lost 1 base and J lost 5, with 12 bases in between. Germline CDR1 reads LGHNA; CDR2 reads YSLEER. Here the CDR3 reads CASSQGASANNEQFF. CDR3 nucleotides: TGCGCCAGCAGCCAAGGGGCTAGCGCTAACAATGAGCAGTTCTTC.

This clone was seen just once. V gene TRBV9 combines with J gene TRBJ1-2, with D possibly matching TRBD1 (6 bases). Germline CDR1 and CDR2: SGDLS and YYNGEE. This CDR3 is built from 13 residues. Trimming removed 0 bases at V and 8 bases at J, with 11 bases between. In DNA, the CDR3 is TGTGCCAGCAGCGTAGCTTGGGGGCTCGGCTACACCTTC. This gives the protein CASSVAWGLGYTF.

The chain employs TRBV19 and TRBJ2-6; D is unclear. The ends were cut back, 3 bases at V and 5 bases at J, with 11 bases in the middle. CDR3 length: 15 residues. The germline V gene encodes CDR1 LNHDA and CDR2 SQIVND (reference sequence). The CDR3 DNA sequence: TGTGCCAGTAGTATTTCTAGAACGAGGGCCAACGTCCTGACTTTC. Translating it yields CASSISRTRANVLTF.

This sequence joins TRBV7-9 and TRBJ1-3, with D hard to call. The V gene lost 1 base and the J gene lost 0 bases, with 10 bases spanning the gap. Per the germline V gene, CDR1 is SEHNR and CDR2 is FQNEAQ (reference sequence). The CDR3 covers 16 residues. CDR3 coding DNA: TGTGCCAGCAGCTTAGGGGCCCACGACTCTGGAAACACCATATATTTT. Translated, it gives CASSLGAHDSGNTIYF.

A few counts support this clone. CDR3: CASSWAGTATDTQYF. CDR3 DNA: TGTGCCAGCAGCTGGGCCGGGACAGCCACAGATACGCAGTATTTT. The chain joins TRBV5-5 to TRBJ2-3; TRBD1 matches at 7 bases. The J segment lost 2 bases and the V segment lost 3 bases, leaving 6 bases of the junction unmatched. From germline, CDR1 is SGHKS and CDR2 YYEKEE (reference sequence). There are 15 residues in the CDR3.

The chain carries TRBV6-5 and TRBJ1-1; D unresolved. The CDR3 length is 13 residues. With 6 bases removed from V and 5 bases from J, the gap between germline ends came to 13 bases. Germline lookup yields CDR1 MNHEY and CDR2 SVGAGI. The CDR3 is CASSVKTGTEAFF. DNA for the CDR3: TGTGCCAGCAGCGTTAAAACGGGAACTGAAGCTTTCTTT.

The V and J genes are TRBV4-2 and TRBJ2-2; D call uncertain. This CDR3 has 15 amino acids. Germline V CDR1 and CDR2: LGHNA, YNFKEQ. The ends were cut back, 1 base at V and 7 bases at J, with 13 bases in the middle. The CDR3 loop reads CASSQAPRVGGELFF. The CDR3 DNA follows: TGTGCCAGCAGCCAAGCCCCACGGGTTGGCGGGGAGCTGTTTTTT.

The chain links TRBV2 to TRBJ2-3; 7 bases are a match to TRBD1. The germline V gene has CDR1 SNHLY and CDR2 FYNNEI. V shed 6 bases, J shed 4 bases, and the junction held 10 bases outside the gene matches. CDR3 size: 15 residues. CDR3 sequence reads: CASSRRQGGPDTQYF. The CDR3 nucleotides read TGTGCCAGCAGCAGACGACAGGGCGGGCCAGATACGCAGTATTTT.

The CDR3 is CASSYIGGNQPQHF. The DNA of the CDR3 is TGTGCCAGCAGTTACATCGGGGGAAATCAGCCCCAGCATTTT. V usage is TRBV6-5 and J usage is TRBJ1-5; weak D call: TRBD1 (5 bases). Trimming shortened V by 2 bases and J by 4 bases, and 9 bases separated the two germline ends. The germline V gene has CDR1 MNHEY and CDR2 SVGAGI. The CDR3 sequence is 14 residues long.

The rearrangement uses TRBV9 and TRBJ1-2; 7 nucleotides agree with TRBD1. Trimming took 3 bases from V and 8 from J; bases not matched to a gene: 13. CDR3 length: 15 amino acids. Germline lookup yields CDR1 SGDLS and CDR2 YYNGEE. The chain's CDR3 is CASSAATGKGSGYTF. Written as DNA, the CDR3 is TGTGCCAGCAGCGCGGCGACAGGGAAGGGGAGCGGCTACACCTTC.

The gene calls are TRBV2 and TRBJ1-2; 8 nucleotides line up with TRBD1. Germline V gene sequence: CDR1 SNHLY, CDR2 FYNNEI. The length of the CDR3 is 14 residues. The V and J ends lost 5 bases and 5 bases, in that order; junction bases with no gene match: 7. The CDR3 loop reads CASSSRTGRYGYTF. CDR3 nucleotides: TGTGCCAGCAGTTCCCGGACAGGGAGATATGGCTACACCTTC.

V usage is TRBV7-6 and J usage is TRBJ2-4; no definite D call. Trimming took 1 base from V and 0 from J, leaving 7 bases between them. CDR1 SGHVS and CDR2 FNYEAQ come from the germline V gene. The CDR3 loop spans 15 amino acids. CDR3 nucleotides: TGTGCCAGCAGCTTAGGGCCGTTAGCCAAAAACATTCAGTACTTC. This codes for CASSLGPLAKNIQYF. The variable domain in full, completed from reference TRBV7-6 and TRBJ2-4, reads GAGVSQSPRYKVTKRGQDVALRCDPISGHVSLYWYRQALGQGPEFLTYFNYEAQQDKSGLPNDRFSAERPEGSISTLTIQRTEQRDSAMYRCASSLGPLAKNIQYFGAGTRLSVL.

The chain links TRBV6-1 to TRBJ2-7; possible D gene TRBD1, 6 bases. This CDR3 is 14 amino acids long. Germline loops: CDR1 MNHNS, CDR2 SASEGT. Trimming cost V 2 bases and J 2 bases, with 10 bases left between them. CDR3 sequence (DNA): TGTGCCAGCAGTGAACACCAGGGGCCCTACGAGCAGTACTTC. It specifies CASSEHQGPYEQYF.

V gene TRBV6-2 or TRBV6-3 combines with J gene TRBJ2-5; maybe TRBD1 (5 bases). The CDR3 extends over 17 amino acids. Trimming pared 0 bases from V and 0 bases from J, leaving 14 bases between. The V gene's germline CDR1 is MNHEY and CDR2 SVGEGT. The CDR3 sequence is CASSYSLDKWDQETQYF. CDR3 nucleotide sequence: TGTGCCAGCAGTTACTCTTTGGACAAATGGGACCAAGAGACCCAGTACTTC.

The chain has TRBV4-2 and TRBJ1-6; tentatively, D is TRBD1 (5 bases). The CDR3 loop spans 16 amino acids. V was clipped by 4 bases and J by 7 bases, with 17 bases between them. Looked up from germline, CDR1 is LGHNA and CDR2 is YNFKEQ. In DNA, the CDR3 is TGTGCCAGCAGCCGATCGGGGGACCCAAGGAATTCACCCCTCCACTTT. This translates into CASSRSGDPRNSPLHF.

The CDR3 nucleotides are TGTGCCACCAGCGACAACCTGGCTGGTAATGAAAAACTGTTTTTT. Translated, it gives CATSDNLAGNEKLFF. The chain joins TRBV15 to TRBJ1-4, with D unresolved. The CDR3 length is 15 residues. V was shortened by 5 bases and J by 4 bases, with 14 bases between the two germline ends. Looked up from germline, CDR1 is LNHNV and CDR2 is YYDKDF (reference sequence).

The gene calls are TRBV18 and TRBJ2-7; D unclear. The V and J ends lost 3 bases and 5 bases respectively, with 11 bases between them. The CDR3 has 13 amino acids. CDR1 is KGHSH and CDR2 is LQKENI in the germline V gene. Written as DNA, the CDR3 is TGTGCCAGCTCACCGTATCAGTCCGACGAGCAGTACTTC. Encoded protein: CASSPYQSDEQYF. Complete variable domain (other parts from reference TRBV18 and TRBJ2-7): NAGVMQNPRHLVRRRGQEARLRCSPMKGHSHVYWYRQLPEEGLKFMVYLQKENIIDESGMPKERFSAEFPKEGPSILRIQQVVRGDSAAYFCASSPYQSDEQYFGPGTRLTVT.